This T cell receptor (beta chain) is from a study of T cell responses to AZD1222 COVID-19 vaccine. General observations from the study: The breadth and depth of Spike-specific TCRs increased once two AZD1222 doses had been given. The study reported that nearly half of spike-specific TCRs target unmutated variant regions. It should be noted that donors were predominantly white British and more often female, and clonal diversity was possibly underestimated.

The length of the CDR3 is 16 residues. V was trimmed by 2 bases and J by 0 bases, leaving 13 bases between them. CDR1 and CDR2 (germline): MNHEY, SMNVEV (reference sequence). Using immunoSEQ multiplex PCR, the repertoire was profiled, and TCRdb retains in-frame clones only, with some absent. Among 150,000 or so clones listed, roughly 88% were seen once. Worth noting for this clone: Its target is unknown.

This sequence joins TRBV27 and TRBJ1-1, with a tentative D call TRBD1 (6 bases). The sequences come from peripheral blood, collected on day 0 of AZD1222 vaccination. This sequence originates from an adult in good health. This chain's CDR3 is CASSLAAGEVNTEAFF. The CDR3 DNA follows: TGTGCCAGCAGTTTAGCGGCAGGGGAGGTGAACACTGAAGCTTTCTTT.